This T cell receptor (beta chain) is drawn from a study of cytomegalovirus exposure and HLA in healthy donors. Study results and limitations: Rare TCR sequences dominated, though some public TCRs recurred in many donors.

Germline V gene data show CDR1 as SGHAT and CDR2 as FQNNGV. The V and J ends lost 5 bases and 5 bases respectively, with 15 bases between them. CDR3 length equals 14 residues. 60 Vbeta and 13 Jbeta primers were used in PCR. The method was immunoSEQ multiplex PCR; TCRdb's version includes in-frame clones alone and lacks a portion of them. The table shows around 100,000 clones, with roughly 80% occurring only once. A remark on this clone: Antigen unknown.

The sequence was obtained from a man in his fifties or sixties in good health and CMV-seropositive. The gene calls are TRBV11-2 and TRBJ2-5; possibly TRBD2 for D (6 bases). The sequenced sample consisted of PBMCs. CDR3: CASSPDPGRETQYF. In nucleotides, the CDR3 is TGTGCCAGCAGCCCGGACCCAGGGAGGGAGACCCAGTACTTC.